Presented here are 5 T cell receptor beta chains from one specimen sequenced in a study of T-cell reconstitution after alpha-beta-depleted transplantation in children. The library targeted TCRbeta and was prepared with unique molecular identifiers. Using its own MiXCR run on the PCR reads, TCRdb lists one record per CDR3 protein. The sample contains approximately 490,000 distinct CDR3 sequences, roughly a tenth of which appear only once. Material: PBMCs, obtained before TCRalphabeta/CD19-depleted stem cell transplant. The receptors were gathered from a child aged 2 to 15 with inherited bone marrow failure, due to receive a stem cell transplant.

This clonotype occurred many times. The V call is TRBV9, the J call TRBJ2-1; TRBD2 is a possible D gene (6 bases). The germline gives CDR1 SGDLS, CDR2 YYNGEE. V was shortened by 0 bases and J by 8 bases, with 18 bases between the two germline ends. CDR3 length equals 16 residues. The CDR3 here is CASSVEAGPLRDEQFF. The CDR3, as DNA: TGTGCCAGCAGCGTAGAGGCGGGACCCCTTAGGGATGAGCAGTTCTTC.

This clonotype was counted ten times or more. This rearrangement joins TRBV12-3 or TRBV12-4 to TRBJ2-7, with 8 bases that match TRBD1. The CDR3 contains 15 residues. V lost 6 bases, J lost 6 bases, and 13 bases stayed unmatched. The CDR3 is CASSQLGTGVGEQYF. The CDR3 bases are TGTGCCAGCAGCCAGCTTGGGACAGGCGTCGGCGAGCAGTACTTC.

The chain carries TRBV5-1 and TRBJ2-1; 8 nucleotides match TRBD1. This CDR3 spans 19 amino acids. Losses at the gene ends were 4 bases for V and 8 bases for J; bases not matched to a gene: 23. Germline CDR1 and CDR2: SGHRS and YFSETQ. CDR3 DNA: TGCGCCAGCAGCGACAAACCCCGCAGGGGGCGCAGAAGGGAAGATGAGCAGTTCTTC. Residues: CASSDKPRRGRRREDEQFF.

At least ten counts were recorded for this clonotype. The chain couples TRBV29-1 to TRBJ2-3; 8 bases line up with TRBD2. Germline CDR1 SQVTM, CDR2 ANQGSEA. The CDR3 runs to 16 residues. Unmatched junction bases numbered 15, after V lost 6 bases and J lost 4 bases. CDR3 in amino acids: CSVISLGLAWADTQYF. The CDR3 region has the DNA TGCAGCGTGATTTCTCTAGGACTAGCATGGGCAGATACGCAGTATTTT.

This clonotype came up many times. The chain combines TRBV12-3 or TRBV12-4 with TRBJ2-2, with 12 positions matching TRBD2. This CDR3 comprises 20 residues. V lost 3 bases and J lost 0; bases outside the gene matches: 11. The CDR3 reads CASSLVVRLAGGPNTGELFF. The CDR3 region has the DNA TGTGCCAGCAGTTTGGTTGTACGGCTAGCGGGAGGGCCGAACACCGGGGAGCTGTTTTTT.